Listed here is a single T cell receptor (beta chain). No cognate antigen has been identified for it. Base quality data are lacking; no much larger clone is found one base away. TCRbeta CDR3 regions were amplified from genomic DNA using the immunoSEQ Assay, a bias-controlled multiplex PCR. Processing in the source paper ran as follows. Within the assay, amplification of reference gene primers was used to estimate how many nucleated cells each sample contained. Sequence reads were collapsed and filtered to measure the absolute abundance of every unique TCRbeta CDR3 rearrangement. For each sample, productive Simpson clonality was calculated by taking the square root of Simpson's diversity index across productive rearrangements. TCRdb obtained this table from immuneACCESS and retained in-frame rearrangements with V and J assigned. These tables miss some clones; where compared with another copy, unresolved V genes account for less than half of the shortfall, and the remainder is unexplained. That table furnishes V, J and clone size, whereas the DNA furnished D and trimming. The sample profile shows roughly 180,000 clones; about 85% of them were found once. Approximately 5.4% of the sample is in the top ten clones.

One collaborating source in Seattle enrolled patients during active infection and followed them longitudinally through the course of disease. Collaborating institutions collected whole blood in K2EDTA tubes following their own protocols. For TCRbeta analysis, collaborator samples were shipped as frozen whole blood, as isolated PBMCs, or as DNA extracted from either sample type. Spanning cysteine to phenylalanine, the CDR3 consists of 15 amino acids. Of all the DNA, just the CDR3 is kept, 45 bases in frame from base 1. V was cut back by 3 bases and J by 4 bases, leaving a gap of 16 bases between them. As encoded in the germline V gene, CDR1 is SGHRS while CDR2 is YFSETQ. These data belong to a study of blood T cell repertoires in COVID-19 (dated by TCRdb to 2018 to 2020). Regarding the complete study: Collaborator samples came from the United States, Italy and Spain and covered acute and convalescent phases of COVID-19. The prospective study material was composed of cDNA or gDNA derived from T cells, B-cell-depleted T cells, or PBMCs. Deeply sampled blood TCRbeta repertoires from subjects exposed to, actively infected with, or recovered from COVID-19 were included in the dataset. The repertoires were released in a freely available public database intended as a resource for research on the immune response to SARS-CoV-2. The samples were drawn from two sources: the first 160 participants of the ongoing ImmuneRACE study, and 1,200 or so subjects contributed by 6 global collaborators. Nearly every sample came with metadata listing a de-identified subject ID, COVID-19 status, age in years and sex. Where available, HLA class I and class II types were obtained from metadata supplied by the sample provider rather than from assay-based typing.

The investigation overall reported the following: How much clinical and demographic metadata was included differed by source and by participant, and the metadata was provided uncurated.

This sequence uses TRBV5-1 and TRBJ2-5; tentative D gene TRBD2, with 7 bases matching. The source material was peripheral blood. The TCR comes from a woman between 45 and 65 years old with COVID-19, enrolled during active disease. The DNA sequence is TGCGCCAGCAGCTCTCTTGGGGGGGGCCGAGAGACCCAGTACTTC. Translated, it reads CASSSLGGGRETQYF.